The 21 T cell receptor beta chains given below trace back to one sample, sequenced in a study of CXCR3-negative and CXCR3-positive naive CD8 T cells. General observations from the study: CXCR3-positive naive cells had more hydrophobic TRB CDR3s than CXCR3-negative naive cells.

The libraries of TRB cDNA were prepared using 5' RACE with UMI labels. TCRdb reanalyzed the 5' RACE reads and collapses them to one entry per CDR3 protein, without DNA. Its listing shows 100,000 to 150,000 distinct CDR3 sequences. These TCRs are of unknown antigen specificity. Sequenced material: naive CXCR3+ CD8+ T cells from blood. Noted subset: CD45RO-CCR7+CD27+CD95- naive CD8+ T cells expressing CXCR3 (TNR3+). These receptors all stem from a human donor in good health. Some clones in this sample may be carry-over from other donors' samples.

This chain links TRBV12-3 or TRBV12-4 with TRBJ2-7; absent DNA, TCRdb's TRBD1 call cannot be checked. This CDR3 is built from 14 residues. CDR3 amino acids: CASSLGDTTYEQYF.

This chain joins TRBV29-1 and TRBJ1-1. From germline, CDR1 is SQVTM and CDR2 ANQGSEA. This CDR3 comprises 12 residues. The CDR3 sequence is CSVRGTHTEAFF.

CDR3 loop: CARRAESTDTQYF. J is TRBJ2-3 and V is TRBV2; the TCRdb call, TRBD2, lacks DNA for checking. The CDR3 extends over 13 amino acids. The germline V gene encodes CDR1 SNHLY and CDR2 FYNNEI. Using reference TRBV2 and TRBJ2-3 for the parts outside the CDR3, the full variable domain is EPEVTQTPSHQVTQMGQEVILRCVPISNHLYFYWYRQILGQKVEFLVSFYNNEISEKSEIFDDQFSVERPDGSNFTLKIRSTKLEDSAMYFCARRAESTDTQYFGPGTRLTVL.

This rearrangement joins TRBV12-3 or TRBV12-4 to TRBJ2-7; TCRdb names TRBD1, which stays unverified in the absence of DNA. This CDR3 is built from 16 residues. CDR3 residues: CASSSSQTGFFGEQYF.

This sequence joins TRBV12-3 or TRBV12-4 and TRBJ2-3. CDR3 size: 16 residues. The CDR3 loop is CASSFGLSTPTDTQYF.

V and J are TRBV5-1 and TRBJ2-1; the D gene TCRdb calls, TRBD2, cannot be checked with no DNA. Per germline, CDR1 SGHRS and CDR2 YFSETQ. CDR3 length: 16 amino acids. The CDR3 is CASSLAVSGWESEQFF.

The chain has TRBV9 and TRBJ2-3; TCRdb's D gene call, TRBD1, goes unchecked for lack of DNA. Germline V CDR1 and CDR2: SGDLS, YYNGEE. The CDR3 is 15 amino acids. The CDR3 sequence is CASRPGTARTDTQYF.

This chain links TRBV29-1 with TRBJ2-6; the D call from TCRdb, TRBD1, cannot be confirmed without DNA. This CDR3 comprises 15 residues. The germline CDR1 and CDR2 sequences are SQVTM and ANQGSEA. The CDR3 is CSVADTNSGANVLTF.

V is TRBV29-1 and J is TRBJ1-2; TCRdb proposes TRBD1, but this gene call is untestable without DNA. The CDR3 is 14 residues long. Germline values: CDR1 SQVTM, CDR2 ANQGSEA. The CDR3 is CSVDVGQVSSGYTF.

The chain couples TRBV5-6 to TRBJ2-7; TCRdb gives TRBD1 as the D gene, but with no DNA this cannot be confirmed. Germline assignment: CDR1 SGHDT and CDR2 YYEEEE. The CDR3 runs 14 residues. CDR3 amino acids: CASSPTGELYEQYF.

The V and J genes are TRBV25-1 and TRBJ1-2; TCRdb reports TRBD1, a call that lacks DNA to check it against. This CDR3 is built from 14 residues. Germline values: CDR1 MGHDK, CDR2 SYGVNS. The CDR3 sequence: CASSDYGTAYGYTF.

The V call is TRBV28, the J call TRBJ1-6; TCRdb returns TRBD1, unconfirmable since there is no DNA. This CDR3 contains 15 residues. Looked up from germline, CDR1 is MDHEN and CDR2 is SYDVKM. The CDR3 loop is CASSDRDRYNSPLHF. The variable domain in full, completed from reference TRBV28 and TRBJ1-6, reads DVKVTQSSRYLVKRTGEKVFLECVQDMDHENMFWYRQDPGLGLRLIYFSYDVKMKEKGDIPEGYSVSREKKERFSLILESASTNQTSMYLCASSDRDRYNSPLHFGNGTRLTVT.

V gene TRBV19 combines with J gene TRBJ2-6. Germline V CDR1 and CDR2: LNHDA, SQIVND (reference sequence). CDR3 length equals 14 residues. The chain's CDR3 is CASRDRSGANVLTF.

The rearrangement uses TRBV29-1 and TRBJ1-3. Germline CDR1 reads SQVTM; CDR2 reads ANQGSEA. This CDR3 region has 13 residues. CDR3 in amino acids: CSVGGYAGNTIYF.

This chain links TRBV15 with TRBJ2-1; TCRdb indicates TRBD1, and absent DNA this call remains unverified. The CDR3 has 15 residues. Looked up from germline, CDR1 is LNHNV and CDR2 is YYDKDF (reference sequence). The CDR3 reads CATSREGGDYNEQFF.

The J gene is TRBJ1-5, the V gene TRBV5-1; without DNA, the TCRdb call of TRBD1 cannot be checked. The CDR3 consists of 14 residues. Per the germline V gene, CDR1 is SGHRS and CDR2 is YFSETQ. This chain's CDR3 is CASKLTGDDQPQHF.

The V call is TRBV20-1, the J call TRBJ1-6; the TCRdb D gene call, TRBD1, has no DNA to confirm it. CDR3 length: 15 amino acids. Germline values: CDR1 DFQATT, CDR2 SNEGSKA (reference sequence). The CDR3: CSASGVVGVGSPLHF.

The CDR3 region is CASSVLGNTEAFF. This chain connects TRBV9 to TRBJ1-1. Looked up from germline, CDR1 is SGDLS and CDR2 is YYNGEE. The CDR3 runs to 13 residues.

The chain recombines TRBV29-1 with TRBJ2-7; no DNA is available, so the TRBD2 call from TCRdb remains unchecked. The CDR3 totals 14 residues. In germline, CDR1 is SQVTM, CDR2 ANQGSEA. CDR3 region: CSVLGRGDSYEQYF.

J is TRBJ2-7 and V is TRBV20-1; with no DNA, the TCRdb D assignment of TRBD1 cannot be verified. The CDR3 totals 14 residues. The germline gives CDR1 DFQATT, CDR2 SNEGSKA (reference sequence). The CDR3 is CSARIPGQDYEQYF.

This chain uses TRBV29-1 with TRBJ2-7. This CDR3 comprises 14 residues. Germline V lookup: CDR1 SQVTM, CDR2 ANQGSEA. The CDR3 loop is CSVEDLAGRYEQYF.